The subject of this entry is one T cell receptor (beta chain). People who had autoimmune disease history or systemic immunosuppression were excluded. The sample is drawn from a study of OX40 agonist ivuxolimab in advanced cancers. Study background: Ivuxolimab, an agonist antibody against OX40 (CD134), was given to patients. Patients received ivuxolimab, an intravenous treatment, every 2 weeks at 0.01 to 10 mg/kg.

V dropped 1 base and J dropped 0 bases, with 13 bases sitting between them. Germline-derived CDR1 and CDR2 are SGHVS and FQNEAQ. The CDR3 has 16 residues. Assay used: immunoSEQ multiplex PCR; TCRdb lists only in-frame clones, some missing. The data contain 68,000 or so clones, approximately 89% of them seen just once; the ten biggest clones take up roughly 2%. This chain joins TRBV7-8 and TRBJ2-7; D unclear. The material sequenced was CD4+ or CD8+ T cells sorted from blood, taken in a trial of the OX40 agonist ivuxolimab. This clonotype was obtained from an adult with an advanced solid tumor such as melanoma, head and neck, liver or kidney cancer. CDR3 sequence (DNA): TGTGCCAGCAGCTTAGGGGCAGGCGCCAGCTCCTACGAGCAGTACTTC. This sequence encodes CASSLGAGASSYEQYF.